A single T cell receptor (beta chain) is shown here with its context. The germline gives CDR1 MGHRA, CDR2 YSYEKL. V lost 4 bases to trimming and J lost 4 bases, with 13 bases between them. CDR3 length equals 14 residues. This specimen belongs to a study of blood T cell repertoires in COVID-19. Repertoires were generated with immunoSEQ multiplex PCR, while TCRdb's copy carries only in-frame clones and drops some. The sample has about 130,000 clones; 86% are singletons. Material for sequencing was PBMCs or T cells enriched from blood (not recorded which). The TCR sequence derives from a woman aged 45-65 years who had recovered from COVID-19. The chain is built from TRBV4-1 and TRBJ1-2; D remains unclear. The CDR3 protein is CASSRLPGFYGYTF. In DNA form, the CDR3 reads TGCGCCAGCAGCCGACTTCCGGGATTCTATGGCTACACCTTC.